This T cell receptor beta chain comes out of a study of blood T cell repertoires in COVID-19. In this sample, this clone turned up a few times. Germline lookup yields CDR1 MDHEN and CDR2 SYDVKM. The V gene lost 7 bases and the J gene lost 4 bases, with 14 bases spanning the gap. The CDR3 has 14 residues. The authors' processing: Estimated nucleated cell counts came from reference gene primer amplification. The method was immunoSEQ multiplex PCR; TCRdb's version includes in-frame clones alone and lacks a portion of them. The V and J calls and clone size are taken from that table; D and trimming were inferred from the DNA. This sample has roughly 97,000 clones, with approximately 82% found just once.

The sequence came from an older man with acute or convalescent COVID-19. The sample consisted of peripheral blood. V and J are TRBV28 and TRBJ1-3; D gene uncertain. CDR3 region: CASIPVGRGNTIYF. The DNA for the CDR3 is TGTGCCAGCATTCCCGTCGGGAGAGGAAACACCATATATTTT.